This TCR beta chain was sequenced in a study of CD8 T cells in ankylosing spondylitis (dated by TCRdb to between 2016 and 2019). About the study as a whole: The study set out to find disease-linked TCR variants by profiling T cell receptor beta repertoires in ankylosing spondylitis patients and healthy donors. Peripheral blood was sampled, and synovial fluid was also collected from ankylosing spondylitis patients. The full study cohort was made up of 25 ankylosing spondylitis patients and 108 healthy donors.

This clonotype has ten or more counts. Its antigen has not been determined. Qualities for individual bases were not recorded, and no much larger clone is one base off. The study at large found these results: In peripheral blood, the disease-linked clones were found at relatively low frequencies and had a CD8+ phenotype. Some of the motif variants had been reported before in the synovial fluid and blood of reactive arthritis patients, a finding that suggests common disease-initiation mechanisms. Significant enrichment of the disease-linked clones was reported in matched synovial fluid samples from ankylosing spondylitis patients. A TCR beta motif made up of under ten highly homologous amino acid variants appeared to be characteristic of blood from ankylosing spondylitis patients.

Trimming takes 5 bases off V and 5 bases off J; junction bases not matched to a gene: 9. The CDR3 starts with the cysteine, ends with the phenylalanine, and has 16 residues. The CDR3 DNA has 48 bases and is translated from base 1. Reading the germline V gene gives CDR1 KGHDR and CDR2 SFDVKD. This sample was sequenced with an Illumina HiSeq 2500. TCR beta libraries were prepared by quantitative 5'-RACE with molecular barcodes. The authors' pipeline ran thus. A new computational method based on a probabilistic model of VDJ rearrangement was used to identify disease-linked TCR variants. The public reads were reprocessed in TCRdb via fastp at Q25 and MiXCR, keeping in-frame beta chains. All rows with the same CDR3 protein become a single entry with the most common DNA and genes. The V and J calls here are based on TCRdb, not the publication. This sample lists 300,000 to 350,000 distinct CDR3 sequences; 11% were detected once. The ten top clones hold roughly 9% of the sample.

The receptor chain draws on TRBV24-1 and TRBJ2-3; 10 nucleotides in the junction match TRBD2. The receptor comes from a female donor with ankylosing spondylitis or in good health (not recorded which). The sample comprised blood, either unsorted or a sorted T cell fraction (not recorded which). The CDR3 reads CATSGGLAGEEDTQYF. The DNA is as follows: TGTGCCACCAGTGGGGGCCTAGCGGGGGAGGAAGATACGCAGTATTTT.